The entry that follows covers one T cell receptor beta chain sequence. Library construction involved attaching unique molecular identifiers to individual cDNA molecules, which allowed quantitative, reproducible TCR counting. Under the authors' procedure: TCRs per sample had a median of roughly 93,000 and ranged from about 20,000 to 700,000. MiXCR, applied by TCRdb to the RACE reads, yields one record per CDR3 protein. Here the V and J calls rest on TCRdb's processing, not on the authors' analysis. The repertoire holds 340,000 or so distinct CDR3 sequences, with approximately 6.3% as singletons. CDR1 and CDR2 from the germline V gene are MDHEN and SYDVKM. V was pared by 8 bases and J by 1 base, with 9 bases between. CDR3 length: 12 amino acids. This sample was taken from a study of human T cells and chemical hapten exposure. The time point was: patch test 1, 2 weeks after DPC sensitization. The treatment denotes: therapeutic diphenylcyclopropenone sensitization with weekly scalp DPC.

This specimen consisted of whole blood, obtained in connection with sensitization to the hapten diphenylcyclopropenone (DPC). The chain has TRBV28 and TRBJ2-7; D is perhaps TRBD1 (6 bases). This receptor was obtained from a woman aged 18-29 years with alopecia areata. Some clones in this sample may be carry-over from other donors' samples. This chain's CDR3 is CASLQGSYEQYF. DNA for the CDR3: TGTGCCAGCCTTCAGGGGTCCTACGAGCAGTACTTC.